The rows below give T cell receptor beta chains drawn from one sample of a study of cytomegalovirus exposure and HLA in healthy donors. Produced via immunoSEQ multiplex PCR; TCRdb's table is partial and in-frame only. The top ten clones hold approximately 1.6% of a sample with approximately 140,000 clones, roughly three quarters of them seen once. The sequenced sample was PBMCs. The source of these receptors is a woman between 18 and 29 years old in good health and CMV-seronegative. CDR3s include the opening cysteine and the closing phenylalanine or tryptophan. D genes are given only for firm matches. Size values are once, few and many counts, or a class for expanded clones, and some rows have none.

j_gene	v_gene	abundance	d_gene	CDR3nt	CDR3aa
TRBJ2-1	TRBV5-1	NA	NA	TGCGCCAGCAGCTTCGGACTCAATGAGCAGTTCTTC	CASSFGLNEQFF
TRBJ2-1	TRBV7-9	once	NA	TGTGCCAGCAGCCCAAACGTGGGGGCTACATACAATGAGCAGTTCTTC	CASSPNVGATYNEQFF
TRBJ2-7	TRBV10-1	NA	NA	TGCGCCAGCAGCGACAGGTCCAGGAGTGAGCAGTACTTC	CASSDRSRSEQYF
TRBJ1-5	TRBV7-9	NA	NA	TGTGCCAGCAGCTCCGATCGGCCCCCAGCGGCCCAGCATTTT	CASSSDRPPAAQHF
TRBJ2-5	TRBV7-9	NA	NA	TGTGCCAGCTTTAGCGCTGCAGAGACCCAGTACTTC	CASFSAAETQYF
TRBJ1-1	TRBV29-1	NA	NA	TGCAGCTTCAGTCTGTCGGGCACTGAAGCTTTCTTT	CSFSLSGTEAFF
TRBJ1-2	TRBV19	NA	TRBD1	TGTGCCAGTAGTATGGACAGGGAAGGCTATGGCTACACCTTC	CASSMDREGYGYTF
TRBJ2-7	TRBV11-2	few	NA	TGTGCCAGCAGCTTAGTGAGCGGCCTCCCCGGCGAGCAGTACTTC	CASSLVSGLPGEQYF
TRBJ2-7	TRBV2	few	TRBD2	TGTGCCTTAACCCCGACCGGGAAGCGGGGAGGGTACGAGCAGTACTTC	CALTPTGKRGGYEQYF
TRBJ2-1	TRBV6-5	NA	NA	TGTGCCAGTCGGACTACCCTTTACAATGAGCAGTTCTTC	CASRTTLYNEQFF
TRBJ2-7	TRBV14	NA	TRBD2	TGTGCCAGCAGCCTCCTATCCGGGACTAGCGACGAGCAGTACTTC	CASSLLSGTSDEQYF